This is a list of T cell receptor beta chains from one sample in a study of identical twins. TCRdb reanalysed the 5' RACE reads using MiXCR and keeps one entry per CDR3 protein. The data hold 1.5 million to 2 million distinct CDR3 sequences, with under 35% observed a single time. Sequencing input: cord blood. All receptors derive from a newborn girl in good health. CDR3s include the opening cysteine and the closing phenylalanine or tryptophan. D genes are given only for firm matches.

d_call: NA; j_call: TRBJ2-4; v_call: TRBV30; cdr3_aa: CACGAKNIQYF
d_call: NA; j_call: TRBJ2-3; v_call: TRBV7-2; cdr3_aa: CASSLAVYTDTQYF
d_call: NA; j_call: TRBJ1-5; v_call: TRBV6-6; cdr3_aa: CASSTPGPTSNQPQHF
d_call: NA; j_call: TRBJ1-3; v_call: TRBV7-6; cdr3_aa: CASSPTTASSGNTIYF
d_call: NA; j_call: TRBJ1-6; v_call: TRBV2; cdr3_aa: CASSEAGASSYNSPLHF
d_call: TRBD2; j_call: TRBJ2-1; v_call: TRBV7-2; cdr3_aa: CASSLSPQTSGSKDEQFF
d_call: NA; j_call: TRBJ2-1; v_call: TRBV7-8; cdr3_aa: CASSLVGGSYNERFF
d_call: NA; j_call: TRBJ2-3; v_call: TRBV6-5; cdr3_aa: CASRIGSGTDTQYF
d_call: NA; j_call: TRBJ2-5; v_call: TRBV24-1; cdr3_aa: CATSDRSIGDQETQYF
d_call: TRBD2; j_call: TRBJ2-5; v_call: TRBV20-1; cdr3_aa: CSARPVGLADLQETQYF
d_call: NA; j_call: TRBJ2-2; v_call: TRBV10-1; cdr3_aa: CASRNPNTGELFF
d_call: NA; j_call: TRBJ2-7; v_call: TRBV10-3; cdr3_aa: CASSYPSHYEQYF
d_call: NA; j_call: TRBJ2-1; v_call: TRBV3-1; cdr3_aa: CASSQVRPGLSSYNEQFF
d_call: TRBD2; j_call: NA; v_call: TRBV5-4; cdr3_aa: CASSGPGTSGAETQYF
d_call: NA; j_call: TRBJ2-7; v_call: TRBV29-1; cdr3_aa: CSVEGRPGSYEQYF
d_call: NA; j_call: TRBJ1-2; v_call: TRBV5-6; cdr3_aa: CASSFKGAITEGYTF
d_call: NA; j_call: TRBJ2-7; v_call: TRBV29-1; cdr3_aa: CSVLQGGEQYF
d_call: TRBD1; j_call: TRBJ2-4; v_call: TRBV7-8; cdr3_aa: CASSEDRVVKNIQYF
d_call: NA; j_call: TRBJ1-1; v_call: TRBV3-1; cdr3_aa: CASSQWDEAFF
d_call: NA; j_call: TRBJ2-2; v_call: TRBV6-6; cdr3_aa: CASSYRVAGELFF
d_call: NA; j_call: TRBJ1-5; v_call: TRBV12-3/TRBV12-4; cdr3_aa: CASSLAGGINQPQHF
d_call: NA; j_call: TRBJ1-1; v_call: TRBV3-1; cdr3_aa: CASTPSQGRTEAFF
d_call: NA; j_call: TRBJ1-1; v_call: TRBV3-1; cdr3_aa: CASLPGPGAEAFF
d_call: NA; j_call: TRBJ1-2; v_call: TRBV28; cdr3_aa: CASSSRGGYTF
d_call: NA; j_call: TRBJ2-1; v_call: TRBV20-1; cdr3_aa: CSATRLGEQFF
d_call: NA; j_call: TRBJ2-6; v_call: TRBV28; cdr3_aa: CASSPLPWKRGANVLTF
d_call: TRBD2; j_call: TRBJ2-5; v_call: TRBV25-1; cdr3_aa: CASSDQTSGSSQETQYF
d_call: NA; j_call: TRBJ1-5; v_call: TRBV21-1; cdr3_aa: CASRRDDSFYNQPQHF
d_call: NA; j_call: TRBJ1-2; v_call: TRBV20-1; cdr3_aa: CSARDPADGYTF
d_call: TRBD2; j_call: NA; v_call: TRBV11-2; cdr3_aa: CASSLGIAGRETQYF
d_call: NA; j_call: TRBJ1-4; v_call: TRBV7-8; cdr3_aa: CASRSSGTINEKLFF
d_call: NA; j_call: TRBJ1-1; v_call: TRBV29-1; cdr3_aa: CSVPGGGTEAFF
d_call: TRBD2; j_call: TRBJ2-5; v_call: TRBV27; cdr3_aa: CASRGTSGSLRDEQYF
d_call: TRBD1; j_call: TRBJ1-5; v_call: TRBV27; cdr3_aa: CASSFTQGSVQPQHF
d_call: NA; j_call: TRBJ2-7; v_call: TRBV3-1; cdr3_aa: CASSQVVNLAWVSSYEQYF
d_call: TRBD2; j_call: TRBJ2-7; v_call: TRBV20-1; cdr3_aa: CSAAGTTFFYEQYF
d_call: NA; j_call: TRBJ1-4; v_call: TRBV18; cdr3_aa: CASSPQSAATNEKLFF